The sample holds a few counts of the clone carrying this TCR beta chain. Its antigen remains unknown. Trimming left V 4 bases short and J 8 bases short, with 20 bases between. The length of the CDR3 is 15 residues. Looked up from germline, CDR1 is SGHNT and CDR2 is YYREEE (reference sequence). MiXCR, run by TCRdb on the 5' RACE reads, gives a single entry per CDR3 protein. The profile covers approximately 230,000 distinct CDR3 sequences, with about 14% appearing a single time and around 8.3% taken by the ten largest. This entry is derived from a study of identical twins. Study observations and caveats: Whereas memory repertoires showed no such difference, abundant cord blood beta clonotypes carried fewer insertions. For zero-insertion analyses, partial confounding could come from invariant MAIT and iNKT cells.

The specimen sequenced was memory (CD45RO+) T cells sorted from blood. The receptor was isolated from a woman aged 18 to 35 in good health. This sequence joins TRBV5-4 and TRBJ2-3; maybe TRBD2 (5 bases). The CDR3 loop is CASSPGGSPGGTQYF. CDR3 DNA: TGTGCCAGCAGCCCCGGAGGATCGCCCGGTGGTACGCAGTATTTT.